The next 5 T cell receptor beta chains were all read from a single sample in a study of beta chain features in type 1 diabetes. Reverse transcription of all isolated RNA meant that expressed TCRB transcripts were sequenced. Data came from immunoSEQ multiplex PCR; TCRdb stores just in-frame clones and leaves some out. This sample has about 250,000 clones, with roughly 14% found just once. Source material: naive CD4+ T cells from blood. These receptors were taken from a woman aged 35 to 49 in good health.

This clone was counted only a few times. The gene calls are TRBV18 and TRBJ1-1; D gene uncertain. CDR3 size: 14 residues. The germline V gene encodes CDR1 KGHSH and CDR2 LQKENI. V lost 5 bases and J 0 bases, leaving 10 bases between the germline ends. The CDR3 DNA reads as TGTGCCAGCTCATCCGCAGGTATGAACACTGAAGCTTTCTTT. Translating it yields CASSSAGMNTEAFF.

The sample holds a few counts of this clone. The genes are TRBV30 and TRBJ1-1; D is possibly TRBD1 (6 bases). Germline V gene sequence: CDR1 GTSNPN, CDR2 SVGIG (reference sequence). Trimming stripped 2 bases from V and 4 bases from J, with 14 bases between. The CDR3 has 14 amino acids. CDR3 residues: CAWSLQGGGTEAFF. The CDR3, as DNA: TGTGCCTGGAGTCTCCAGGGAGGGGGCACTGAAGCTTTCTTT.

This clone has more than one count but fewer than ten. V and J are TRBV19 and TRBJ2-2; weak D call: TRBD2 (6 bases). The germline CDR1 and CDR2 sequences are LNHDA and SQIVND (reference sequence). The CDR3 is 14 amino acids. V was clipped by 5 bases and J by 4 bases, with 11 bases between them. Here the CDR3 reads CASSYGTPTGELFF. In DNA, the CDR3 is TGTGCCAGTAGTTACGGGACTCCCACCGGGGAGCTGTTTTTT.

The rearrangement uses TRBV5-6 and TRBJ1-4, with 8 positions matching TRBD1. This CDR3 contains 14 residues. Looked up from germline, CDR1 is SGHDT and CDR2 is YYEEEE. V lost 3 bases, J lost 5 bases, and 3 bases stayed unmatched. CDR3 sequence reads: CASSWRTGNEKLFF. The DNA for the CDR3 is TGTGCCAGCAGCTGGAGGACAGGGAATGAAAAACTGTTTTTT.

This clone was counted a few times. The J gene is TRBJ2-5, the V gene TRBV10-3, with D unresolved. CDR1 and CDR2 (germline): ENHRY, SYGVKD. The CDR3 has 13 residues. Trimming removed 8 bases at V and 4 bases at J, with 14 bases between. CDR3: CAIQPRVSETQYF. The DNA of the CDR3 is TGTGCCATCCAACCTCGCGTTTCAGAGACCCAGTACTTC.